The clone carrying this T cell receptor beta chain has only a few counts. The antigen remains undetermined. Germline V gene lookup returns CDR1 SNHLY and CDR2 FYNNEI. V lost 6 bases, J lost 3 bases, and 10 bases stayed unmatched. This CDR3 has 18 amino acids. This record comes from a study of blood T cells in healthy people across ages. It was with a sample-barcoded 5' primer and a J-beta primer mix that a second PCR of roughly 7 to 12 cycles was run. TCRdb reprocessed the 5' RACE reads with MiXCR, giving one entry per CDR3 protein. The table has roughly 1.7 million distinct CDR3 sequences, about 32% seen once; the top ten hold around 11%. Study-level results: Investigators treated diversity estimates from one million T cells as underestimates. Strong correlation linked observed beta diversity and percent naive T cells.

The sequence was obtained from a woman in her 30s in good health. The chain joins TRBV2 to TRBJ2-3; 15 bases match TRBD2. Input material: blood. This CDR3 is CASRARTSGRDRTDTQYF. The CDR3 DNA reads TGTGCCAGCAGGGCAAGGACTAGCGGGAGGGATCGTACAGATACGCAGTATTTT.